This TCR beta chain was captured by sequencing in a study of blood T cells in healthy people across ages. PCR was performed a second time for about 7 to 12 cycles using a sample-barcoded 5' primer and a J-beta primer mix. Every cDNA molecule carried a tag from a template-switch adaptor bearing 12 random nucleotides. TCRdb analysed the 5' RACE reads with MiXCR anew, one entry per CDR3 protein. The sample records almost 300,000 distinct CDR3 sequences, 27% being singletons. This clonotype was detected ten times or more. The V and J ends lost 0 bases and 4 bases respectively, with 10 bases between them. The CDR3 sequence is 14 residues long. Germline V gene sequence: CDR1 SGHRS, CDR2 YFSETQ.

The origin of this receptor is a woman aged 70-85 years in good health. The chain recombines TRBV5-1 with TRBJ1-2, with D possibly matching TRBD1 (5 bases). Specimen: blood. The CDR3 DNA is TGCGCCAGCAGCTTGGCGGGACTGACCTATGGCTACACCTTC. Its protein product is CASSLAGLTYGYTF.